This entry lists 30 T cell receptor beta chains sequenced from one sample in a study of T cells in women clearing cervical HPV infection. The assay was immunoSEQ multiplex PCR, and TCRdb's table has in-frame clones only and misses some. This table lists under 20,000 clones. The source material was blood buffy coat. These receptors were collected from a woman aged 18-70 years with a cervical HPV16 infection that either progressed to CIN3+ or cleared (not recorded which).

CDR3 DNA, as far as it was read: TGTGCCAGCAGCTTAGCGGGTAGGACTGGGGGGATGCATGAG. This gives the protein CASSLAGRTGGMHE. The entire CDR3 protein reads CASSLAGRTGGMHEQFF. J is TRBJ2-1 and V is TRBV7-2; possibly TRBD2 for D (6 bases). The read ends 3 residues shy of where the CDR3 ends; the end is completed using the germline J gene. Germline CDR1 SGHTA, CDR2 FQGNSA. CDR3 length equals 17 residues. V lost 0 bases and J 8 bases, leaving 20 bases between the germline ends.

CDR3: CSATAPGPDTQYF. The covered CDR3 bases are TGCAGTGCTACGGCTCCTGGGCCAGATACG. The chain is built from TRBV20-1 and TRBJ2-3; D call uncertain. The sequenced fragment ends 3 residues before the CDR3 boundary, so the rest is inferred from the germline J gene. This CDR3 spans 13 amino acids. V was clipped by 4 bases and J by 4 bases, with 12 bases between them. Germline CDR1 reads DFQATT; CDR2 reads SNEGSKA (reference sequence).

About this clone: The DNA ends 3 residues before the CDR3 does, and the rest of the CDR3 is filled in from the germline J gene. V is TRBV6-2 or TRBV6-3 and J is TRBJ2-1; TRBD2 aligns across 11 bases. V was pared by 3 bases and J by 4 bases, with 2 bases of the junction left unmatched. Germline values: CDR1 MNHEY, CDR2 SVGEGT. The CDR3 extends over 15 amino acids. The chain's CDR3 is CASSYTSGGYNEQFF. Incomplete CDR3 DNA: TGTGCCAGCAGTTATACTAGCGGGGGTTACAATGAG.

The CDR3: CASSFEGGEAFF. The covered CDR3 bases are TGTGCCAGCAGCTTTGAAGGTGGTGAA. V is TRBV7-3 and J is TRBJ1-1; D is undetermined. The read terminates 3 residues before the CDR3 end, so the remaining end is supplied by the germline J gene. V shed 3 bases and J shed 7 bases, with 9 bases lying between them. CDR1 is SGHTA, CDR2 FQGTGA, per germline. CDR3 length: 12 amino acids.

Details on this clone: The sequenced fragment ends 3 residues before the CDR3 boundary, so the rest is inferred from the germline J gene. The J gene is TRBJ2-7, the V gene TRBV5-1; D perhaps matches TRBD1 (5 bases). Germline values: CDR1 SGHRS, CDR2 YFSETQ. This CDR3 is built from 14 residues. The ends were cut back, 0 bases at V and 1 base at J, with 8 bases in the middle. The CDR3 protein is CASSLDRRSYEQYF. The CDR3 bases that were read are TGCGCCAGCAGCTTGGACAGGAGATCCTACGAG.

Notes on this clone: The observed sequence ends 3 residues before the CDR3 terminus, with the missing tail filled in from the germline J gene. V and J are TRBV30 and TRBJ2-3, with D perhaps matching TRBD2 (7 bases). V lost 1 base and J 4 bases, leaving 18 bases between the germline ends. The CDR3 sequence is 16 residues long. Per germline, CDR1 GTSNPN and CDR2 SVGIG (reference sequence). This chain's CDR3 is CAWSGTGGLIADTQYF. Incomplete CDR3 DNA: TGTGCCTGGAGTGGGACCGGGGGGCTGATTGCAGATACG.

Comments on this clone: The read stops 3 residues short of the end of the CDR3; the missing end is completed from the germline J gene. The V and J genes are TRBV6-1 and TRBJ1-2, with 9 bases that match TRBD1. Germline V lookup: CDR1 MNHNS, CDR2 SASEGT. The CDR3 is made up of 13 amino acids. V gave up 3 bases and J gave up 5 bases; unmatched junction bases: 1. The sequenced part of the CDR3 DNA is TGTGCCAGCAGTGACGGACAGGGGTATGGC. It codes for CASSDGQGYG. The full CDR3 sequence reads CASSDGQGYGYTF.

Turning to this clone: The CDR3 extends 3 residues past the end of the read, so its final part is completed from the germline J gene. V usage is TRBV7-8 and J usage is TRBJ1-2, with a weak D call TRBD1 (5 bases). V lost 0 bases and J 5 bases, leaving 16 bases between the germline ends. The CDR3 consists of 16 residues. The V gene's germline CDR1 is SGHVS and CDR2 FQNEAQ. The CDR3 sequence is CASSLATRGVSYGYTF. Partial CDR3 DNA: TGTGCCAGCAGCTTAGCGACGCGGGGGGTTAGTTATGGC.

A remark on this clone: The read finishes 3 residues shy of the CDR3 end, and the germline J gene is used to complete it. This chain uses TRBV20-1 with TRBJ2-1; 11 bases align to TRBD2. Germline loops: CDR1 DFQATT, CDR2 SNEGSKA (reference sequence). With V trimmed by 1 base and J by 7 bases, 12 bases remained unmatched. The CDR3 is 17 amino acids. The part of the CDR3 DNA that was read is TGCAGTGCTAGAGCTTTGTGGGGTAGCGGGGGGGGGAATGAG. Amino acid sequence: CSARALWGSGGGNE. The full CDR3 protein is CSARALWGSGGGNEQFF.

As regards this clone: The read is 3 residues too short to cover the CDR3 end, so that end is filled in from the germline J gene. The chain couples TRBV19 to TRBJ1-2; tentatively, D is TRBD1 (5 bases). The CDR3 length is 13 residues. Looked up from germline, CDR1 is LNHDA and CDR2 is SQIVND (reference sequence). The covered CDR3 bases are TGTGCCAGTAATCGGGGGATCACAGATACC. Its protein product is CASNRGITDT. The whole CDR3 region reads CASNRGITDTYTF.

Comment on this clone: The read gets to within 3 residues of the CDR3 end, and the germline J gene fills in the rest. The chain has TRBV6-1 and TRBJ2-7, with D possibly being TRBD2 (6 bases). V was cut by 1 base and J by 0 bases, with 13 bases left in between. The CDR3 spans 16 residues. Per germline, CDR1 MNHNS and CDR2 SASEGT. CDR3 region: CASSEGVAAISYEQYF. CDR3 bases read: TGTGCCAGCAGTGAAGGAGTAGCGGCGATCTCCTACGAG.

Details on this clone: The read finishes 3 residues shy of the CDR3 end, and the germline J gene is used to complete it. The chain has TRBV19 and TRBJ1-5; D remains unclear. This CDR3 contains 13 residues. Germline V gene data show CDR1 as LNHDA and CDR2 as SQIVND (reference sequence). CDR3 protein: CASSIDPRSPQHF. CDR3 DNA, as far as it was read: TGTGCCAGTAGTATAGATCCCAGATCACCC. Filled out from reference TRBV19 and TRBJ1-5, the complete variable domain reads DGGITQSPKYLFRKEGQNVTLSCEQNLNHDAMYWYRQDPGQGLRLIYYSQIVNDFQKGDIAEGYSVSREKKESFPLTVTSAQKNPTAFYLCASSIDPRSPQHFGDGTRLSIL.

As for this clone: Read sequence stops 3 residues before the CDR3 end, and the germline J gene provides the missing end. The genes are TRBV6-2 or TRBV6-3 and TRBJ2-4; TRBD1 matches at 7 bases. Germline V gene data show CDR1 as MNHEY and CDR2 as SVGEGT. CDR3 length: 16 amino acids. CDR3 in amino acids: CASSYSMQGVEDGQYF. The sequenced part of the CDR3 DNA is TGTGCCAGCAGTTACTCGATGCAGGGGGTGGAAGATGGT.

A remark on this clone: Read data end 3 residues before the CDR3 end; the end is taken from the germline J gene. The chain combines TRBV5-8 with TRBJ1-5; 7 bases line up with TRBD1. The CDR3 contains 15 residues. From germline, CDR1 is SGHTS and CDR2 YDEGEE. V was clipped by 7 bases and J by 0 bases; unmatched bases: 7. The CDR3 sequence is CASSPEGASNQPQHF. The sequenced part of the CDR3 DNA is TGTGCCAGCTCCCCCGAGGGGGCTAGCAATCAGCCC.

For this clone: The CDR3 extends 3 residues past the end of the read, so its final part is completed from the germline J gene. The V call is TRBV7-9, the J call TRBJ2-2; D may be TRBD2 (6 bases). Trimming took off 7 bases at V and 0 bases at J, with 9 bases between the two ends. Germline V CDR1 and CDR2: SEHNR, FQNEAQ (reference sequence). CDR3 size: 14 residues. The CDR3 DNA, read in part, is TGTGCCAGCATTGGGACTGCGAACACCGGGGAG. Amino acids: CASIGTANTGE. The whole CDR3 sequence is CASIGTANTGELFF.

The chain's CDR3 is CASARATETQYF. Partial CDR3 DNA: TGTGCCAGCGCACGAGCTACGGAGACC. V gene TRBV28 combines with J gene TRBJ2-5; D not resolved. The read stops 3 residues short of the end of the CDR3; the missing end is completed from the germline J gene. CDR1 is MDHEN and CDR2 is SYDVKM in the germline V gene. Trimming took off 8 bases at V and 5 bases at J, with 12 bases between the two ends. The CDR3 spans 12 residues.

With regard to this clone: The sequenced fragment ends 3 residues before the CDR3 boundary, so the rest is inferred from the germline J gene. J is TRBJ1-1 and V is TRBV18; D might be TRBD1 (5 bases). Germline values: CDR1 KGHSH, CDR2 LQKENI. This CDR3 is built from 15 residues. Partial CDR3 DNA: TGTGCCAGCTCACCACCGAGCCAGGGCGGAGAGACA. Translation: CASSPPSQGGET. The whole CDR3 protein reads CASSPPSQGGETAFF.

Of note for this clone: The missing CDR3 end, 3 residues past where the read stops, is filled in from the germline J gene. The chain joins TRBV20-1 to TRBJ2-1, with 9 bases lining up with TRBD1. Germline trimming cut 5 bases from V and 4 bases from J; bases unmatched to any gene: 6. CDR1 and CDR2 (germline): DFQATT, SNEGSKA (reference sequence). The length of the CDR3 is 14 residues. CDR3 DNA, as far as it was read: TGCAGTGCTCTCACCGGGACAGGGTACAATGAG. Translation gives CSALTGTGYNE. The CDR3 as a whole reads CSALTGTGYNEQFF.

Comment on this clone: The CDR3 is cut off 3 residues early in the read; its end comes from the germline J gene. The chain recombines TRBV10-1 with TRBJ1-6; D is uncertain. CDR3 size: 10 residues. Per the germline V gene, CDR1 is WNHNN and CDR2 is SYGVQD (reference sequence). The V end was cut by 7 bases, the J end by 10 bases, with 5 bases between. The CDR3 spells CASKRSPLHF. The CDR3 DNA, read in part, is TGCGCCAGCAAGAGGTCACCC.

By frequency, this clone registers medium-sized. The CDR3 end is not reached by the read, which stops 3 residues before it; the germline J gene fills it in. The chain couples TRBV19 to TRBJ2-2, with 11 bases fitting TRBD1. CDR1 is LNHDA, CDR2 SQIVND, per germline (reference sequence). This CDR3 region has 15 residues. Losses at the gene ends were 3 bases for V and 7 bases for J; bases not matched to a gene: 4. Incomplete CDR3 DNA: TGTGCCAGTAGTATCGGACAGGGGGCTGGCGGGGAG. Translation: CASSIGQGAGGE. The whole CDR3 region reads CASSIGQGAGGELFF.

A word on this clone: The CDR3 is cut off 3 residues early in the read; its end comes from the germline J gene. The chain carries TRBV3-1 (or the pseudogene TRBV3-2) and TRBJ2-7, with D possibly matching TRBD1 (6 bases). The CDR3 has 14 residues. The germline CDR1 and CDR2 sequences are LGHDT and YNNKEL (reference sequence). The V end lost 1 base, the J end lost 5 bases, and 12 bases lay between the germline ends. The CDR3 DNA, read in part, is TGTGCCAGCAGCCAAGGAAACAGGGCGGACGAG. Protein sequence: CASSQGNRADE. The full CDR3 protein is CASSQGNRADEQYF.

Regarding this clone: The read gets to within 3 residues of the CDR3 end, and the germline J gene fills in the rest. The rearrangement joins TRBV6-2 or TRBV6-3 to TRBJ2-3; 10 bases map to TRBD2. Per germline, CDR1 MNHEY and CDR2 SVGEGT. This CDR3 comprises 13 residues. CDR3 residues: CASRTSGKETQYF. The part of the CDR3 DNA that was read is TGTGCCAGTCGAACTAGCGGGAAAGAGACG.

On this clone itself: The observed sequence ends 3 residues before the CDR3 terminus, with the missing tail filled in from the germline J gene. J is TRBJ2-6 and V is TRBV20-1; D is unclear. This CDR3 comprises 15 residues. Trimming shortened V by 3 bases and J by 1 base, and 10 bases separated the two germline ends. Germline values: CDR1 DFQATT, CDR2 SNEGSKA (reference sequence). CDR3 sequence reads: CSASPLISGANVLTF. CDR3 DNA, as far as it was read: TGCAGTGCTAGCCCCCTAATTTCTGGGGCCAACGTC.

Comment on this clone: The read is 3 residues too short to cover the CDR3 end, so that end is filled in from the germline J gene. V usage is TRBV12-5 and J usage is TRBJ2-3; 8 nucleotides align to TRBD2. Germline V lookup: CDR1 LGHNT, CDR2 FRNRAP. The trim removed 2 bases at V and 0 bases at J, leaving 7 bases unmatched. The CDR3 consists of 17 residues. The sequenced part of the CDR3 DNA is TGTGCTAGTGGTTTGATTAGCGGGGAAACTAGCACAGATACG. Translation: CASGLISGETSTDT. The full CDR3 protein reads CASGLISGETSTDTQYF.

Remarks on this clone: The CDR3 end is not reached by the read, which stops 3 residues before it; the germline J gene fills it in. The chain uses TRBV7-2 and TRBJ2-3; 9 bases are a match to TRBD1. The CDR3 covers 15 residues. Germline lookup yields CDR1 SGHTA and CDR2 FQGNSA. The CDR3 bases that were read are TGTGCCAGCAGCTTAGCGCTACAGGGGGCGAAGACG. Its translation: CASSLALQGAKT. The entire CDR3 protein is CASSLALQGAKTQYF. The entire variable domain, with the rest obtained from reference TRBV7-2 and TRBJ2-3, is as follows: GAGVSQSPSNKVTEKGKDVELRCDPISGHTALYWYRQSLGQGLEFLIYFQGNSAPDKSGLPSDRFSAERTGGSVSTLTIQRTQQEDSAVYLCASSLALQGAKTQYFGPGTRLTVL.

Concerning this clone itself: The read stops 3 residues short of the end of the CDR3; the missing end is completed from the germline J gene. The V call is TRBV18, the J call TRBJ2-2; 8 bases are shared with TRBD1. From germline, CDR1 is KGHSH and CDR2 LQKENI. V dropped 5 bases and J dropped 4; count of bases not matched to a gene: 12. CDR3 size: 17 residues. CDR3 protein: CASSYDQGAGATGELFF. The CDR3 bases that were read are TGTGCCAGCTCATATGACCAGGGGGCTGGGGCCACCGGGGAG.

CDR3: CASSPGLAGRYEAFF. CDR3 DNA, as far as it was read: TGTGCCAGCAGCCCGGGACTAGCGGGGCGCTACGAG. This chain joins TRBV7-2 and TRBJ1-1; possibly TRBD1 for D (5 bases). The observed sequence ends 3 residues before the CDR3 terminus, with the missing tail filled in from the germline J gene. The CDR3 is made up of 15 amino acids. CDR1 SGHTA and CDR2 FQGNSA come from the germline V gene.

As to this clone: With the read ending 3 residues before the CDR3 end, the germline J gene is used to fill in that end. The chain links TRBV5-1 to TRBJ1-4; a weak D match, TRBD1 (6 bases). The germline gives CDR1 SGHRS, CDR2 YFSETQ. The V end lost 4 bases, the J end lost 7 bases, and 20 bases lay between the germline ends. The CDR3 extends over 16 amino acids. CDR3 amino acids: CASSPQGSGGSEKLFF. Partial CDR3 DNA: TGCGCCAGCAGCCCTCAAGGTTCTGGGGGCAGTGAAAAA.

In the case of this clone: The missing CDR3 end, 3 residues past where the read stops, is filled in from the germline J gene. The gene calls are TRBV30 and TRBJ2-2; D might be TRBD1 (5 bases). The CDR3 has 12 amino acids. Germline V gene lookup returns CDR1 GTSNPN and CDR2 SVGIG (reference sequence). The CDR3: CAWRGLSEKLFF. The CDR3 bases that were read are TGTGCCTGGAGGGGGCTTAGTGAAAAG.

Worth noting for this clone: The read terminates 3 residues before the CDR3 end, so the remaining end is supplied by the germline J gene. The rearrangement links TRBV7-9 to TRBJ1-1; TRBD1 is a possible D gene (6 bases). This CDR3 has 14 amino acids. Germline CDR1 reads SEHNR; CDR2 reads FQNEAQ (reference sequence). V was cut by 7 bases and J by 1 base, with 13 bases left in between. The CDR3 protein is CASTQTGQNTEAFF. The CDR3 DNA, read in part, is TGTGCCAGCACCCAAACGGGACAGAACACTGAA.